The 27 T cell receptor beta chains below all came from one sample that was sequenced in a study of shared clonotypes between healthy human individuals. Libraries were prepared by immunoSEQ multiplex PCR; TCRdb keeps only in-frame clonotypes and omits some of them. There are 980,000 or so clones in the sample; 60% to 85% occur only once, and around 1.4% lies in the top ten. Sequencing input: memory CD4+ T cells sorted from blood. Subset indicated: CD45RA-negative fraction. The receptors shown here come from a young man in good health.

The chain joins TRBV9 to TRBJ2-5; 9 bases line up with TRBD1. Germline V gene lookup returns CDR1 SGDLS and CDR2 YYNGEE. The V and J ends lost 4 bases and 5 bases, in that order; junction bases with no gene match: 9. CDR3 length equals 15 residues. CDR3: CASSLRTGAGETQYF. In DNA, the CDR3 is TGTGCCAGCAGCCTCCGGACAGGGGCGGGTGAGACCCAGTACTTC.

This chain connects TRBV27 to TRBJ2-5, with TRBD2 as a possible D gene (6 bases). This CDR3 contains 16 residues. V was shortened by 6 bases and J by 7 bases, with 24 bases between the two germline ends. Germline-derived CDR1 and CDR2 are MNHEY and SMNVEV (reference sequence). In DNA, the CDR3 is TGTGCCAGCAGCCCCTCGATAGCGGTAGGGTCAGGGACCCAGTACTTC. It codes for CASSPSIAVGSGTQYF.

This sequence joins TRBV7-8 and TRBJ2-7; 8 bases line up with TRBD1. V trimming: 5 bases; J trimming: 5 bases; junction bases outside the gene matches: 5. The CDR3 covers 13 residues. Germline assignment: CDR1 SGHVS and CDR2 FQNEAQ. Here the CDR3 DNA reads TGTGCCAGCAGCACCCGGACAGGGAACGAGCAGTACTTC. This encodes CASSTRTGNEQYF.

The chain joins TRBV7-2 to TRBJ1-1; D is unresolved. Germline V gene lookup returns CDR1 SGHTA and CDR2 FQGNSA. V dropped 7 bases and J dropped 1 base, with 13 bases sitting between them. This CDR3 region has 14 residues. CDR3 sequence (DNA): TGTGCCAGCACCCGCATGGGCCCGAACACTGAAGCTTTCTTT. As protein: CASTRMGPNTEAFF. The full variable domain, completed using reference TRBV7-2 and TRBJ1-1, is GAGVSQSPSNKVTEKGKDVELRCDPISGHTALYWYRQSLGQGLEFLIYFQGNSAPDKSGLPSDRFSAERTGGSVSTLTIQRTQQEDSAVYLCASTRMGPNTEAFFGQGTRLTVV.

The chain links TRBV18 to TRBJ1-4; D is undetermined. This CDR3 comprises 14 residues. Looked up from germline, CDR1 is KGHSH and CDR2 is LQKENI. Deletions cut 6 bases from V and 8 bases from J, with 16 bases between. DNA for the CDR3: TGTGCCAGCTCCCCCGGCTTAGAAAGGGAAAAACTGTTTTTT. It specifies CASSPGLEREKLFF.

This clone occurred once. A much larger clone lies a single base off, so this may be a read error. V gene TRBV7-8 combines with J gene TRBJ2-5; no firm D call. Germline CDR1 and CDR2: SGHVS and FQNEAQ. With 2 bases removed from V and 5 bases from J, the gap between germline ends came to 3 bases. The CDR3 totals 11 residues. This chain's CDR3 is CASSLKETQYF. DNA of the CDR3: TGTGCCAGCAGCTTAAAGGAGACCCAGTACTTC.

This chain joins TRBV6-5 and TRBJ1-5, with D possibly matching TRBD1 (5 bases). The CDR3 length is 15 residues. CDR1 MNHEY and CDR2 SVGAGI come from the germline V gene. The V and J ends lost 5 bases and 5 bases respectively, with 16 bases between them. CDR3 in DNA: TGTGCCAGCAGTAGTACAGGCTTAGGAGATCAGCCCCAGCATTTT. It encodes CASSSTGLGDQPQHF.

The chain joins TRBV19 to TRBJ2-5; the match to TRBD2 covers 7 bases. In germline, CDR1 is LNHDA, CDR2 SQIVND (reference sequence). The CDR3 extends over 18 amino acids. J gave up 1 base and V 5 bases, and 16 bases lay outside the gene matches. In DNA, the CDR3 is TGTGCCAGTAGTCGCGGGGGTTCCGGCGGAGGCGCCCAAGAGACCCAGTACTTC. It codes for CASSRGGSGGGAQETQYF.

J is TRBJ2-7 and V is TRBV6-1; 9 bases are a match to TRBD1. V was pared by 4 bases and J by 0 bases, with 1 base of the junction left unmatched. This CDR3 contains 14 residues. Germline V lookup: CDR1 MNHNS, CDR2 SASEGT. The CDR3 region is CASSVTGGSYEQYF. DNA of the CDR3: TGTGCCAGCAGTGTGACAGGGGGCTCCTACGAGCAGTACTTC.

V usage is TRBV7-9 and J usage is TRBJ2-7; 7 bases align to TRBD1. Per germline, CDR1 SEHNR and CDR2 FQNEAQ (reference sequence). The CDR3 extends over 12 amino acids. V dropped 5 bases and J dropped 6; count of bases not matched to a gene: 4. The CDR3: CASSPPGGEQYF. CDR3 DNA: TGTGCCAGCAGCCCCCCAGGGGGCGAGCAGTACTTC.

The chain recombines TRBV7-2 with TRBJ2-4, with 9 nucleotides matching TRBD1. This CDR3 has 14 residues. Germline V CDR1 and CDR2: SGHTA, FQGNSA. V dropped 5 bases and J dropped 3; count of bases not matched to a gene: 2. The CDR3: CASSEGQGKNIQYF. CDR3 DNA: TGTGCCAGCAGCGAGGGACAGGGCAAAAACATTCAGTACTTC.

This CDR3 reads CASGLTSGSSYNEQFF. CDR3 sequence (DNA): TGTGCTAGTGGTTTGACTAGCGGGAGCTCCTACAATGAGCAGTTCTTC. The rearrangement links TRBV12-5 to TRBJ2-1; 11 bases are shared with TRBD2. Germline V lookup: CDR1 LGHNT, CDR2 FRNRAP. This CDR3 contains 16 residues. After removal of 2 bases from V and 0 bases from J, the junction contained 0 bases not matched to a gene.

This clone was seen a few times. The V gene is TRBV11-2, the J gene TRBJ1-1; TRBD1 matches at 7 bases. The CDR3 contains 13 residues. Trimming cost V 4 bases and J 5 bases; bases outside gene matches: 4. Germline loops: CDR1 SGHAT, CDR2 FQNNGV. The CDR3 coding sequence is TGTGCCAGCAGCTCCCAACAGGGGACTGAAGCTTTCTTT. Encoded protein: CASSSQQGTEAFF.

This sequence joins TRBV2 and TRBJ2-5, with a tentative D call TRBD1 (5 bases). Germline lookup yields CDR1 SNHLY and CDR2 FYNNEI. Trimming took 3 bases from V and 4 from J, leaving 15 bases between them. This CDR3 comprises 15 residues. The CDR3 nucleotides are TGTGCCAGCAGTGAGGCAGGGATGATTGGAGAGACCCAGTACTTC. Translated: CASSEAGMIGETQYF. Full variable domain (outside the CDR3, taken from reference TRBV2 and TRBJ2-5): EPEVTQTPSHQVTQMGQEVILRCVPISNHLYFYWYRQILGQKVEFLVSFYNNEISEKSEIFDDQFSVERPDGSNFTLKIRSTKLEDSAMYFCASSEAGMIGETQYFGPGTRLLVL.

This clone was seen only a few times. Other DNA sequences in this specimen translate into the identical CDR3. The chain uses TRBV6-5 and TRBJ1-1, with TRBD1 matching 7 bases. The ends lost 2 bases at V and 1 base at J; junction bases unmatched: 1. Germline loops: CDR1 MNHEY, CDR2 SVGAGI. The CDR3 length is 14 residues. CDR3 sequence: CASSYRTGNTEAFF. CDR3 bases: TGTGCCAGCAGTTACAGGACAGGGAACACTGAAGCTTTCTTT.

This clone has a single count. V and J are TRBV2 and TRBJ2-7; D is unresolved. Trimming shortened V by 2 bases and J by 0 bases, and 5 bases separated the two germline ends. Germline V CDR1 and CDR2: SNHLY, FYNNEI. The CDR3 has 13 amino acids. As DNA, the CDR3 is TGTGCCAGCAGTGAAAACCCCTCCTACGAGCAGTACTTC. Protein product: CASSENPSYEQYF. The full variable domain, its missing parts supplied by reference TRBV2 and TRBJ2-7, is EPEVTQTPSHQVTQMGQEVILRCVPISNHLYFYWYRQILGQKVEFLVSFYNNEISEKSEIFDDQFSVERPDGSNFTLKIRSTKLEDSAMYFCASSENPSYEQYFGPGTRLTVT.

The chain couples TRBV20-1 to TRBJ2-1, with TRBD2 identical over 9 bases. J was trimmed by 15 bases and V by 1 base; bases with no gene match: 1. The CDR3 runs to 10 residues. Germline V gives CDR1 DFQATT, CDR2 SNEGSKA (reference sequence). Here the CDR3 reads CSARGTSVFF. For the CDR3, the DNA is TGCAGTGCTAGAGGGACTAGCGTGTTCTTC.

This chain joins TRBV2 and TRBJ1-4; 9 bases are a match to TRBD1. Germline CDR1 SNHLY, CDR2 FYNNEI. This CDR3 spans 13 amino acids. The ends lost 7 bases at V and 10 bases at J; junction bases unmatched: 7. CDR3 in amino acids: CASNGQGRAKLFF. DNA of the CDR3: TGTGCCAGCAATGGACAGGGGCGGGCAAAACTGTTTTTT.

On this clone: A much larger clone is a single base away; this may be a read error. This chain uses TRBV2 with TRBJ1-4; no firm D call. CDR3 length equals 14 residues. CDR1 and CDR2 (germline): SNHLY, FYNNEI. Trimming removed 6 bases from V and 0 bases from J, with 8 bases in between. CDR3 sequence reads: CASSETATNEKLFF. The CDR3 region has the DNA TGTGCCAGCAGCGAAACAGCAACTAATGAAAAACTGTTTTTT.

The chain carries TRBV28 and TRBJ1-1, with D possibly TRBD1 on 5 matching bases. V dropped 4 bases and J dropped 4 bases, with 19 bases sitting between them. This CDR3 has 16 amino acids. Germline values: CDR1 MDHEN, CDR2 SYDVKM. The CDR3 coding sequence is TGTGCCAGCAGTTCCCCCCCGGGGGTGGGAGGCACTGAAGCTTTCTTT. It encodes CASSSPPGVGGTEAFF.

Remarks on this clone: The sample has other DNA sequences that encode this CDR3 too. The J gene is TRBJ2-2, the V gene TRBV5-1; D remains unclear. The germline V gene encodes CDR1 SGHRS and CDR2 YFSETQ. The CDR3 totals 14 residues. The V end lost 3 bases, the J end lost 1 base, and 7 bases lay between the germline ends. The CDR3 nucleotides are TGCGCCAGCAGCTCTAACAGGAACACCGGGGAGCTGTTTTTT. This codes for CASSSNRNTGELFF.

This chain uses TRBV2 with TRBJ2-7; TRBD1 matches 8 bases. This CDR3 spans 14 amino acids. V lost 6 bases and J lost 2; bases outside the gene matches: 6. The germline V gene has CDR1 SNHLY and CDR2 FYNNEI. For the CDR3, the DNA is TGTGCCAGCAGCGTGACAGGGGTAGCCTACGAGCAGTACTTC. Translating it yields CASSVTGVAYEQYF.

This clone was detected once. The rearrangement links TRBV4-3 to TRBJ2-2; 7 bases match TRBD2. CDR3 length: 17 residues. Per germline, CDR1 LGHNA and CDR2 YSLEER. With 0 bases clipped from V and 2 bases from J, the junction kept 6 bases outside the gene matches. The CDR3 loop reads CASSQDRGGSNTGELFF. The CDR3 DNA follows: TGCGCCAGCAGCCAAGATCGAGGCGGGAGCAACACCGGGGAGCTGTTTTTT.

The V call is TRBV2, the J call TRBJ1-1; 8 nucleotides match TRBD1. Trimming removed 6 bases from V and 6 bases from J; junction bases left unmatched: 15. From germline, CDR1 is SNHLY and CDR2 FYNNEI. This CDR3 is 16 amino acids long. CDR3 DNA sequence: TGTGCCAGCAGAAGAAACGACAGGGGTATAATCGCTGAAGCTTTCTTT. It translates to CASRRNDRGIIAEAFF.

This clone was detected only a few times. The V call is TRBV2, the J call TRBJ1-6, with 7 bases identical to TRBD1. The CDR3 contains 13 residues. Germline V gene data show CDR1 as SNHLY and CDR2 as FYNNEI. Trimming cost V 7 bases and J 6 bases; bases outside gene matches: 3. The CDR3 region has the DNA TGTGCCAGCACAAGACAGGGTAATTCACCCCTCCACTTT. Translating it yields CASTRQGNSPLHF.

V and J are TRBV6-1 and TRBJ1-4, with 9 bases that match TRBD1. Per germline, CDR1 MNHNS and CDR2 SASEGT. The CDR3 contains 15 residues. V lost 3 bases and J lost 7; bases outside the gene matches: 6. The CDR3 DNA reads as TGTGCCAGCAGTGACGCCGGGACAGGGCTTGAAAAACTGTTTTTT. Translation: CASSDAGTGLEKLFF.

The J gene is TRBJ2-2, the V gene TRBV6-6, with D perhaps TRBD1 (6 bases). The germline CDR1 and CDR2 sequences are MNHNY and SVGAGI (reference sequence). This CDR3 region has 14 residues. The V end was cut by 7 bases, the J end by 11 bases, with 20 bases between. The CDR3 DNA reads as TGTGCCAGCATTAGGAGCCAGGGGTTCGGAGAGCTGTTTTTT. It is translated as CASIRSQGFGELFF.